The 9 T cell receptor beta chains in this list originate from one sample, sequenced in a study of T cell changes during pregnancy in multiple sclerosis (dated by TCRdb to between 2017 and 2020). The library was made by the immunoSEQ multiplex PCR assay. TCRdb mirrors the immuneACCESS table, restricted to in-frame sequences. Some clones are absent from its copies; in checked studies, under half trace to an unresolved V gene, and the reason for the others is unknown. This sample lists over 65,000 clones; approximately 94% were detected once. Clones ranked in the top ten supply 0.58% of the sample. The sample in question was peripheral blood, obtained in the third trimester of pregnancy. These receptors were obtained from a female donor with multiple sclerosis, enrolled in a pregnancy study.

The chain has TRBV11-2 and TRBJ2-1; 8 bases line up with TRBD1. Germline assignment: CDR1 SGHAT and CDR2 FQNNGV. This CDR3 has 15 residues. After removal of 7 bases from V and 8 bases from J, the junction contained 13 bases not matched to a gene. This chain's CDR3 is CASTHPGQALDEQFF. CDR3 DNA: TGTGCCAGCACCCACCCGGGACAGGCCCTTGATGAGCAGTTCTTC.

This sequence joins TRBV6-5 and TRBJ2-7, with D perhaps matching TRBD1 (6 bases). The V and J ends lost 4 bases and 2 bases respectively, with 18 bases between them. The CDR3 extends over 16 amino acids. Germline CDR1 reads MNHEY; CDR2 reads SVGAGI. CDR3 protein: CASSWLSGGNPYEQYF. The CDR3 DNA is TGTGCCAGCAGTTGGCTTTCTGGGGGCAATCCCTACGAGCAGTACTTC.

This chain joins TRBV4-2 and TRBJ2-2, with 7 positions matching TRBD1. The ends lost 4 bases at V and 4 bases at J; junction bases unmatched: 6. CDR3 length: 15 residues. Germline V gene sequence: CDR1 LGHNA, CDR2 YNFKEQ. DNA for the CDR3: TGTGCCAGCAGCCGGATACAGGGGTTCACCGGGGAGCTGTTTTTT. This codes for CASSRIQGFTGELFF.

The chain joins TRBV7-3 to TRBJ2-2; D is possibly TRBD2 (6 bases). The CDR3 has 21 amino acids. The V gene lost 4 bases and the J gene lost 3 bases, with 30 bases spanning the gap. The germline CDR1 and CDR2 sequences are SGHTA and FQGTGA. The CDR3 coding sequence is TGTGCCAGCAGCTCGCTAGGGAGGCCGGGGTCCCCGGCTCCGTACACCGGGGAGCTGTTTTTT. Translation gives CASSSLGRPGSPAPYTGELFF.

The chain combines TRBV29-1 with TRBJ2-2; maybe TRBD1 (6 bases). Germline CDR1 SQVTM, CDR2 ANQGSEA. The CDR3 runs to 14 residues. V gave up 3 bases and J gave up 4 bases, with 12 bases separating them. The CDR3 is CSVESRGGTGELFF. The DNA of the CDR3 is TGCAGCGTTGAGAGCCGAGGGGGCACCGGGGAGCTGTTTTTT.

The rearrangement links TRBV19 to TRBJ2-3; 7 nucleotides line up with TRBD2. Trimming took 3 bases from V and 6 from J; bases not matched to a gene: 12. Germline V gives CDR1 LNHDA, CDR2 SQIVND (reference sequence). CDR3 length: 16 amino acids. In DNA, the CDR3 is TGTGCCAGTAGTATCTGGGGCGGGGGAGTCAGTGATACGCAGTATTTT. Its protein is CASSIWGGGVSDTQYF. The full variable domain, in which reference TRBV19 and TRBJ2-3 provide the parts outside the CDR3, is DGGITQSPKYLFRKEGQNVTLSCEQNLNHDAMYWYRQDPGQGLRLIYYSQIVNDFQKGDIAEGYSVSREKKESFPLTVTSAQKNPTAFYLCASSIWGGGVSDTQYFGPGTRLTVL.

The chain carries TRBV18 and TRBJ2-3, with 9 bases aligning to TRBD2. The CDR3 extends over 15 amino acids. V lost 3 bases, J lost 4 bases, and 5 bases stayed unmatched. Germline V CDR1 and CDR2: KGHSH, LQKENI. The CDR3 DNA reads TGTGCCAGCTCACCGACTAGCGGAGCCCCAGATACGCAGTATTTT. Residues: CASSPTSGAPDTQYF.

The rearrangement joins TRBV7-2 to TRBJ2-3; TRBD2 matches at 8 bases. CDR1 and CDR2 (germline): SGHTA, FQGNSA. Germline trimming cut 6 bases from V and 1 base from J; bases unmatched to any gene: 6. There are 15 residues in the CDR3. CDR3 loop: CASSSRGGGTDTQYF. The CDR3 DNA reads TGTGCCAGCAGTTCTCGGGGGGGCGGCACAGATACGCAGTATTTT.

This chain connects TRBV18 to TRBJ2-7, with a possible D match to TRBD2 (7 bases). The CDR3 spans 14 residues. The V end lost 3 bases, the J end lost 3 bases, and 12 bases lay between the germline ends. The germline CDR1 and CDR2 sequences are KGHSH and LQKENI. Here the CDR3 reads CASSPWGGYYEQYF. The CDR3 DNA follows: TGTGCCAGCTCACCGTGGGGGGGCTACTACGAGCAGTACTTC.